This T cell receptor beta chain was captured by sequencing in a study of blood T cell repertoires in COVID-19. Assignments of participants to cohorts depended upon their own reported clinical history. Participants classified as exposed had met a COVID-19 case within 2 weeks before study entry. Original processing methods: Using reference gene primer amplification, nucleated cell counts were estimated. TCRdb keeps only in-frame clones here, not all; method: immunoSEQ multiplex PCR. That table furnishes V, J and clone size, whereas the DNA furnished D and trimming. Of about 370,000 clones in the sample, about 89% are singletons; the top ten hold about 0.83%. The CDR3 extends over 14 amino acids. Trimming cost V 4 bases and J 6 bases, with 14 bases left between them. Per the germline V gene, CDR1 is SGHRS and CDR2 is YFSETQ.

The sample comprised PBMCs or T cells enriched from blood (not recorded which). The V and J genes are TRBV5-1 and TRBJ2-1, with D possibly TRBD2 on 7 matching bases. The clonotype originates from a woman aged 40-49 years who had been exposed to COVID-19. Here the CDR3 reads CASSGAGASNEQFF. The CDR3, as DNA: TGCGCCAGCAGCGGCGCGGGGGCTAGCAATGAGCAGTTCTTC.